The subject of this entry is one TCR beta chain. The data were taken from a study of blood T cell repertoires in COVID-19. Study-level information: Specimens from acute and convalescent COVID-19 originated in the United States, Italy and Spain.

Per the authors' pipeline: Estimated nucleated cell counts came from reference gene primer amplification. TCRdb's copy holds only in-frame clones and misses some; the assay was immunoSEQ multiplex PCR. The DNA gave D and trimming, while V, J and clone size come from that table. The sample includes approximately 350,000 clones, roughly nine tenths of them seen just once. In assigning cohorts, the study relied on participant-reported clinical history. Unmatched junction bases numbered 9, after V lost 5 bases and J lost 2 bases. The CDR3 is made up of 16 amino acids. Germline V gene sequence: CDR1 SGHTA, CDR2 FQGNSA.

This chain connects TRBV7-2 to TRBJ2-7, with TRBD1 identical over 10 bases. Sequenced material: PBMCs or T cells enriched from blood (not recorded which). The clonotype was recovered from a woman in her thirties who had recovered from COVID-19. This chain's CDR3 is CASSQRGQGTTYEQYF. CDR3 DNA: TGTGCCAGCAGCCAACGGGGACAGGGGACCACCTACGAGCAGTACTTC.